Each of the 30 T cell receptor beta chains below was sequenced from the same sample in a study of cytomegalovirus exposure and HLA in healthy donors. Both 60 Vbeta primers and 13 Jbeta primers went into the PCR. Libraries were prepared by immunoSEQ multiplex PCR; TCRdb keeps only in-frame clonotypes and omits some of them. The table has approximately 130,000 clones, around 80% seen once. Sequencing was done on a sample of PBMCs. Receptor source: a woman between 18 and 29 years old in good health and CMV-seronegative.

The rearrangement links TRBV6-1 to TRBJ2-7, with D unclear. The CDR3 sequence is 11 residues long. Deletions cut 7 bases from V and 1 base from J, with 5 bases between. The V gene's germline CDR1 is MNHNS and CDR2 SASEGT. The CDR3 protein is CASTGSYEQYF. For the CDR3, the DNA is TGTGCCAGCACCGGTTCCTACGAGCAGTACTTC.

A note on this clone: Compared with germline, one end of the junction differs, possibly owing to a read error. Distinct nucleotide sequences in the sample also encode this CDR3. The chain is built from TRBV6-5 and TRBJ1-3, with D maybe TRBD1 (6 bases). Germline V gene sequence: CDR1 MNHEY, CDR2 SVGAGI. The CDR3 extends over 15 amino acids. The CDR3 DNA sequence: TGTGCTAGCAGTTCCCTGACAGGCTCTGGAAACACCATATATTTT. Encoded protein: CASSSLTGSGNTIYF.

This sequence joins TRBV7-2 and TRBJ2-1, with TRBD1 matching 9 bases. Germline V gene sequence: CDR1 SGHTA, CDR2 FQGNSA. The ends lost 5 bases at V and 3 bases at J; junction bases unmatched: 14. The CDR3 consists of 18 residues. The CDR3 DNA sequence: TGTGCCAGCAGCCCTTGGAATCCCGGACAGGGGCTCTACAATGAGCAGTTCTTC. Its translation is CASSPWNPGQGLYNEQFF.

This clone was recorded only once. The chain recombines TRBV6-1 with TRBJ2-3, with TRBD2 identical over 8 bases. This CDR3 has 15 residues. The trim removed 5 bases at V and 1 base at J, leaving 5 bases unmatched. Germline assignment: CDR1 MNHNS and CDR2 SASEGT. The CDR3: CASSLAGSGTDTQYF. CDR3 coding DNA: TGTGCCAGCAGTTTAGCGGGGTCTGGCACAGATACGCAGTATTTT.

The chain is built from TRBV4-1 and TRBJ2-6; D may be TRBD1 (5 bases). Trimming removed 3 bases at V and 0 bases at J, with 18 bases between. Germline-derived CDR1 and CDR2 are MGHRA and YSYEKL. The CDR3 spans 19 residues. The CDR3 nucleotides read TGCGCCAGCAGCCATACTAAGGGGCGGAGCATCTCTGGGGCCAACGTCCTGACTTTC. It is translated as CASSHTKGRSISGANVLTF.

The table lists this clone with a count of one. This rearrangement joins TRBV2 to TRBJ1-6; tentative D call: TRBD1 (5 bases). Trimming pared 4 bases from V and 2 bases from J, leaving 12 bases between. This CDR3 spans 16 amino acids. Germline V CDR1 and CDR2: SNHLY, FYNNEI. The DNA for the CDR3 is TGTGCCAGCAGTGCACTGGACATCGCCTATAATTCACCCCTCCACTTT. Translated, it gives CASSALDIAYNSPLHF.

The gene calls are TRBV2 and TRBJ1-4; 7 bases are shared with TRBD1. CDR1 and CDR2 (germline): SNHLY, FYNNEI. The CDR3 covers 15 residues. V was pared by 6 bases and J by 5 bases, with 9 bases of the junction left unmatched. The CDR3 DNA sequence: TGTGCCAGCAGGCGCGGGGACAGCGGGAATGAAAAACTGTTTTTT. Amino acids: CASRRGDSGNEKLFF.

V is TRBV7-9 and J is TRBJ1-2; no clear D. CDR1 is SEHNR, CDR2 FQNEAQ, per germline (reference sequence). Trimming pared 4 bases from V and 1 base from J, leaving 22 bases between. This CDR3 has 18 residues. CDR3 sequence (DNA): TGTGCCAGCAGCTCACCTCAAGAGTCTACAGTTGTTAACTATGGCTACACCTTC. Protein: CASSSPQESTVVNYGYTF. The variable domain in full, completed from reference TRBV7-9 and TRBJ1-2, reads DTGVSQNPRHKITKRGQNVTFRCDPISEHNRLYWYRQTLGQGPEFLTYFQNEAQLEKSRLLSDRFSAERPKGSFSTLEIQRTEQGDSAMYLCASSSPQESTVVNYGYTFGSGTRLTVV.

This chain links TRBV5-8 with TRBJ1-4; D ambiguous. From germline, CDR1 is SGHTS and CDR2 YDEGEE. This CDR3 spans 19 amino acids. V was pared by 6 bases and J by 3 bases, with 27 bases between. CDR3 sequence reads: CASTPMRRGVSRANEKLFF. In DNA, the CDR3 is TGTGCCAGCACCCCCATGCGTCGGGGAGTAAGTAGGGCTAATGAAAAACTGTTTTTT.

This chain links TRBV2 with TRBJ1-3; D is perhaps TRBD1 (5 bases). Germline values: CDR1 SNHLY, CDR2 FYNNEI. The CDR3 is 14 amino acids. The V end was cut by 11 bases, the J end by 3 bases, with 17 bases between. The CDR3 loop is CAYWEGTRGNTIYF. In DNA form, the CDR3 reads TGTGCCTACTGGGAGGGGACGCGTGGAAACACCATATATTTT. Based on the CDR3 plus reference TRBV2 and TRBJ1-3, the full variable domain is EPEVTQTPSHQVTQMGQEVILRCVPISNHLYFYWYRQILGQKVEFLVSFYNNEISEKSEIFDDQFSVERPDGSNFTLKIRSTKLEDSAMYFCAYWEGTRGNTIYFGEGSWLTVV.

This clone turned up a few times. CDR3 sequence reads: CATRLRRENTEAFF. Here the CDR3 DNA reads TGTGCCACCCGACTTAGGAGGGAGAACACTGAAGCTTTCTTT. The chain joins TRBV19 to TRBJ1-1, with D uncertain. The CDR3 contains 14 residues. Germline-derived CDR1 and CDR2 are LNHDA and SQIVND (reference sequence). V was pared by 10 bases and J by 1 base, with 16 bases between.

This rearrangement joins TRBV11-2 to TRBJ2-3, with unresolved D. The CDR3 covers 11 residues. Between the trimmed V and J ends, which lost 1 base and 7 bases, there was a span of 3 bases. CDR1 and CDR2 from the germline V gene are SGHAT and FQNNGV. The CDR3 DNA reads TGTGCCAGCAGCTTAGTCTATACGCAGTATTTT. Translating gives CASSLVYTQYF.

Only one count was recorded for this clone. The genes are TRBV28 and TRBJ2-7, with 9 bases lining up with TRBD2. Germline loops: CDR1 MDHEN, CDR2 SYDVKM. The V and J ends lost 10 bases and 3 bases, in that order; junction bases with no gene match: 10. The CDR3 totals 14 residues. The CDR3: CATQLGTSIYEQYF. CDR3 in DNA: TGTGCCACTCAACTGGGGACTAGCATCTACGAGCAGTACTTC.

This chain uses TRBV27 with TRBJ1-1, with D possibly matching TRBD1 (5 bases). V was pared by 11 bases and J by 4 bases, with 11 bases between. Germline V gene data show CDR1 as MNHEY and CDR2 as SMNVEV (reference sequence). This CDR3 contains 11 residues. The CDR3 sequence: CAVRGGTEAFF. The CDR3 DNA reads as TGTGCCGTCCGCGGGGGCACTGAAGCTTTCTTT.

V gene TRBV30 combines with J gene TRBJ2-1, with D perhaps matching TRBD1 (6 bases). Trimming left V 1 base short and J 9 bases short, with 13 bases between. The CDR3 loop spans 13 amino acids. Germline assignment: CDR1 GTSNPN and CDR2 SVGIG (reference sequence). The CDR3 nucleotides read TGTGCCTGGAGTGGTTTGGGGGCCGGTGAGCAGTTCTTC. It yields the protein CAWSGLGAGEQFF.

The chain uses TRBV4-1 and TRBJ2-5; TRBD2 matches 8 bases. The CDR3 has 13 residues. Unmatched junction bases numbered 7, after V lost 3 bases and J lost 10 bases. CDR1 is MGHRA, CDR2 YSYEKL, per germline. The CDR3 loop reads CASSQSGGSIQYF. Written as DNA, the CDR3 is TGCGCCAGCAGCCAGAGCGGGGGTTCCATCCAGTACTTC.

The V call is TRBV6-5, the J call TRBJ2-5; maybe TRBD1 (5 bases). The CDR3 runs to 14 residues. The V gene lost 4 bases and the J gene lost 5 bases, with 14 bases spanning the gap. Germline CDR1 MNHEY, CDR2 SVGAGI. The CDR3 here is CASSFSRDGETQYF. In DNA form, the CDR3 reads TGTGCCAGCAGTTTCTCCAGGGATGGGGAGACCCAGTACTTC.

This clone was counted between two and nine times. CDR3 nucleotide sequence: TGTGCCAGTATGGGACAGTTTAATGAAAAACTGTTTTTT. This sequence encodes CASMGQFNEKLFF. The chain is built from TRBV19 and TRBJ1-4, with 7 bases aligning to TRBD1. This CDR3 contains 13 residues. Germline V gene lookup returns CDR1 LNHDA and CDR2 SQIVND (reference sequence). J lost 4 bases, V lost 7 bases, and 3 bases had no gene match.

The chain couples TRBV11-2 to TRBJ2-1; the match to TRBD1 covers 10 bases. CDR1 SGHAT and CDR2 FQNNGV come from the germline V gene. CDR3 length equals 14 residues. With 5 bases clipped from V and 6 bases from J, the junction kept 4 bases outside the gene matches. CDR3 in amino acids: CASSRDRGSNEQFF. CDR3 nucleotide sequence: TGTGCCAGCAGCCGGGACAGGGGAAGCAATGAGCAGTTCTTC.

The chain joins TRBV6-4 to TRBJ2-1; 8 bases match TRBD2. Trimming took 9 bases from V and 9 from J; bases not matched to a gene: 13. CDR1 is MRHNA, CDR2 SNTAGT, per germline. The CDR3 has 14 residues. Written as DNA, the CDR3 is TGTGCCAGAGCCCCCCACCGGGAGGGCCTTGAGCAGTTCTTC. Its protein is CARAPHREGLEQFF.

The CDR3 DNA reads as TGTGCCAGCAGCTTGGGGACTCTAAGCAATCAGCCCCAGCATTTT. Protein: CASSLGTLSNQPQHF. This rearrangement joins TRBV5-6 to TRBJ1-5; D unresolved. Germline CDR1 is SGHDT and CDR2 is YYEEEE. The V end was cut by 0 bases, the J end by 1 base, with 8 bases between. This CDR3 spans 15 amino acids.

The J gene is TRBJ2-4, the V gene TRBV30; no reliable D call. V lost 0 bases and J lost 12, with 12 bases in between. Germline V gives CDR1 GTSNPN, CDR2 SVGIG (reference sequence). CDR3 length: 12 amino acids. The CDR3: CAWSVLGGSQYF. As DNA, the CDR3 is TGTGCCTGGAGTGTACTTGGCGGAAGTCAGTACTTC.

The chain has TRBV6-1 and TRBJ2-7, with 10 bases lining up with TRBD2. Germline V gene sequence: CDR1 MNHNS, CDR2 SASEGT. This CDR3 is built from 13 residues. The trim removed 8 bases at V and 2 bases at J, leaving 3 bases unmatched. The CDR3 coding sequence is TGTGCCAGCCGGACTAGCGGTACCTACGAGCAGTACTTC. This codes for CASRTSGTYEQYF.

This clone was observed a few times. The DNA of the CDR3 is TGTGCCGGGGATACGGGACAGCACACTGAAGCTTTCTTT. This translates into CAGDTGQHTEAFF. The chain joins TRBV2 to TRBJ1-1; TRBD1 agrees at 7 bases. Germline-derived CDR1 and CDR2 are SNHLY and FYNNEI. The CDR3 length is 13 residues. V was pared by 11 bases and J by 3 bases, with 9 bases of the junction left unmatched.

V is TRBV12-5 and J is TRBJ2-2; D unresolved. CDR1 LGHNT and CDR2 FRNRAP come from the germline V gene. Between the trimmed V and J ends, which lost 6 bases and 4 bases, there was a span of 3 bases. This CDR3 comprises 11 residues. The CDR3 region is CASGRTGELFF. The CDR3 bases are TGTGCTAGTGGCCGCACCGGGGAGCTGTTTTTT.

This chain connects TRBV11-3 to TRBJ2-7, with 8 bases aligning to TRBD1. CDR1 SGHNT and CDR2 YENEEA come from the germline V gene. This CDR3 is 15 amino acids long. Trimming at V came to 6 bases and at J to 4 bases, leaving 11 bases not matched to a gene. CDR3 in DNA: TGTGCCAGCAGTACCTCCGGGACAGGACTATACGAGCAGTACTTC. This sequence encodes CASSTSGTGLYEQYF.

The V call is TRBV19, the J call TRBJ2-3, with 7 positions matching TRBD1. The V gene end was trimmed by 3 bases and the J gene end by 0 bases; junction bases not matched to a gene: 6. The CDR3 contains 16 residues. The germline V gene has CDR1 LNHDA and CDR2 SQIVND (reference sequence). The CDR3 bases are TGTGCCAGTAGTATCGGACAGGCTAGGAGCACAGATACGCAGTATTTT. Translating it yields CASSIGQARSTDTQYF.

The V call is TRBV14, the J call TRBJ1-1; a possible D gene is TRBD1 (6 bases). Per the germline V gene, CDR1 is SGHDN and CDR2 is FVKESK. The CDR3 is 17 amino acids. The germline V and J ends were trimmed by 3 bases and 0 bases, with 17 bases remaining between them. DNA for the CDR3: TGTGCCAGCAGCCACCCCAGCAGGGGCAAACTGAACACTGAAGCTTTCTTT. It encodes CASSHPSRGKLNTEAFF.

The V and J genes are TRBV4-1 and TRBJ1-6; TRBD1 is a possible D gene (5 bases). CDR3 length equals 14 residues. Trimming took off 1 base at V and 6 bases at J, with 7 bases between the two ends. The germline gives CDR1 MGHRA, CDR2 YSYEKL. CDR3 in amino acids: CASSQVTVNSPLHF. CDR3 in DNA: TGCGCCAGCAGCCAAGTGACAGTTAATTCACCCCTCCACTTT.

The V call is TRBV6-5, the J call TRBJ2-5, with TRBD1 as a possible D gene (5 bases). The end of the DNA aligns better with TRBJ2-7, so the J call may be wrong. Germline V lookup: CDR1 MNHEY, CDR2 SVGAGI. The CDR3 length is 15 residues. As DNA, the CDR3 is TGTGCCAGCAGTTACTCAGGGGCAGGATTCTACGAGCAGTACTTC. Residues: CASSYSGAGFYEQYF.